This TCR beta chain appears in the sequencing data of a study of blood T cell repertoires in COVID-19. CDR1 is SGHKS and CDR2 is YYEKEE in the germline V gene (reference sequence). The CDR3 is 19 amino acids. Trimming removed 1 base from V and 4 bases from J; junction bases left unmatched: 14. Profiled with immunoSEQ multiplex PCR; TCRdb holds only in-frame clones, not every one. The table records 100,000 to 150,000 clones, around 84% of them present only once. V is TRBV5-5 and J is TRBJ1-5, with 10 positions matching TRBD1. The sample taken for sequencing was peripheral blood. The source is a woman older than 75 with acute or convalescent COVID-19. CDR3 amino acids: CASSLFGTGDLSLNQPQHF. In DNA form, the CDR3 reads TGTGCCAGCAGCTTGTTCGGGACAGGGGATCTGTCCCTAAATCAGCCCCAGCATTTT.